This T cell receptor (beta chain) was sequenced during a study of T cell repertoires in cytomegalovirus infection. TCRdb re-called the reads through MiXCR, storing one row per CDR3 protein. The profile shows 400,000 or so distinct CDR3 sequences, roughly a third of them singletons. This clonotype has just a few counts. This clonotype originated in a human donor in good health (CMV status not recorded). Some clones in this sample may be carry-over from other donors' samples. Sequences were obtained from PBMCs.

CDR3 amino acids: CASGGAFDEQFF. In DNA, the CDR3 is TGTGCCAGCGGAGGGGCGTTTGATGAGCAGTTCTTC. The V gene is TRBV6-6, the J gene TRBJ2-1, with a tentative D call TRBD2 (6 bases). The CDR3 totals 12 residues. V lost 8 bases and J 8 bases, leaving 13 bases between the germline ends. Germline V gene data show CDR1 as MNHNY and CDR2 as SVGAGI (reference sequence).